The following is a TCR beta chain sequence with its context. The data were produced by immunoSEQ multiplex PCR, yet TCRdb's version contains in-frame clones alone and is incomplete. The sample consists of under 200,000 clones, around 83% of them appearing once. Germline CDR1 and CDR2: LNHDA and SQIVND (reference sequence). Trimming took 1 base from V and 7 from J, leaving 17 bases between them. The length of the CDR3 is 16 residues. The entry originates in a study of blood T cell repertoires in COVID-19. Sample: peripheral blood. This sequence joins TRBV19 and TRBJ2-1, with a weak D call TRBD2 (6 bases). The receptor comes from a human donor in a cohort sampled during active COVID-19. CDR3 sequence: CASSIAASGGLNEQFF. CDR3 sequence (DNA): TGTGCCAGTAGTATAGCGGCGAGCGGAGGGTTGAATGAGCAGTTCTTC.